This TCR beta chain originates from a study of cytomegalovirus exposure and HLA in healthy donors. Per germline, CDR1 SNHLY and CDR2 FYNNEI. The CDR3 is made up of 15 amino acids. 60 Vbeta and 13 Jbeta primers were used in PCR. Profiled with immunoSEQ multiplex PCR; TCRdb holds only in-frame clones, not every one. The sample has 180,000 or so clones; 60% to 80% are singletons. The sequencing sample was made of PBMCs. V and J are TRBV2 and TRBJ2-5; 13 bases match TRBD2. The J call may not be correct, given that the DNA end is closer to TRBJ2-7. The source of this sequence is a woman in her 40s in good health and CMV-seropositive. In DNA form, the CDR3 reads TGTGCCAGCAAAGGGAACGGACTAGCGGGAGACGAGCAGTACTTC. It specifies CASKGNGLAGDEQYF.